Listed below are T cell receptor beta chains from one sample, sequenced in a study of blood T cell repertoires in COVID-19. TCRdb keeps only in-frame clones here, not all; method: immunoSEQ multiplex PCR. The sample lists 150,000 to 200,000 clones; about 85% were seen once. Sequencing was carried out using peripheral blood. These receptor sequences come from a man in his 70s with active or convalescent COVID-19. Each CDR3 is given with its conserved first and last residue. The order of the fields is V gene, clone size, J gene, CDR3 protein. Clone size is given for some rows only: seen once, a few or many times, or a class if the clone is expanded.

V gene: TRBV5-1; clone size: once; J gene: TRBJ1-1; CDR3 protein: CASSLVTGGAGDTEAFF
V gene: TRBV6-5; clone size: NA; J gene: TRBJ2-7; CDR3 protein: CASRRQSSYEQYF
V gene: TRBV7-9; clone size: once; J gene: TRBJ2-5; CDR3 protein: CASSPRTASQETQYF
V gene: TRBV14; clone size: NA; J gene: TRBJ2-2; CDR3 protein: CASSQDAGHRELFF
V gene: TRBV6-5; clone size: NA; J gene: TRBJ1-1; CDR3 protein: CASSRHPGNTEAFF
V gene: TRBV5-1; clone size: NA; J gene: TRBJ2-5; CDR3 protein: CASSPIAGAGQETQYF
V gene: TRBV11-3; clone size: NA; J gene: TRBJ2-2; CDR3 protein: CASSLDTGELFF
V gene: TRBV11-3; clone size: NA; J gene: TRBJ1-2; CDR3 protein: CASSFINGQGNNYGYTF
V gene: TRBV7-8; clone size: NA; J gene: TRBJ2-5; CDR3 protein: CASSLATGAGETQYF
V gene: TRBV5-1; clone size: NA; J gene: TRBJ2-1; CDR3 protein: CASSFDIDNEQFF
V gene: TRBV5-5; clone size: NA; J gene: TRBJ2-5; CDR3 protein: CASSPLGTSGGAGETQYF
V gene: TRBV27; clone size: NA; J gene: TRBJ1-2; CDR3 protein: CASSYRVLNYGYTF
V gene: TRBV28; clone size: NA; J gene: TRBJ2-2; CDR3 protein: CASGGMAGTGELFF
V gene: TRBV28; clone size: NA; J gene: TRBJ1-1; CDR3 protein: CASRETGRVEAFF
V gene: TRBV20-1; clone size: NA; J gene: TRBJ2-1; CDR3 protein: CSAKRGGQFF
V gene: TRBV7-9; clone size: few; J gene: TRBJ2-1; CDR3 protein: CASSMTANEQFF
V gene: TRBV28; clone size: once; J gene: TRBJ2-5; CDR3 protein: CASSLAGGETQYF
V gene: TRBV28; clone size: NA; J gene: TRBJ2-7; CDR3 protein: CASSLGRWGEQYF
V gene: TRBV2; clone size: NA; J gene: TRBJ1-1; CDR3 protein: CASTPGGRAFF
V gene: TRBV30; clone size: few; J gene: TRBJ1-4; CDR3 protein: CAWSVTVEKLFF
V gene: TRBV29-1; clone size: NA; J gene: TRBJ2-3; CDR3 protein: CSVGRPGEVTQYF
V gene: TRBV18; clone size: NA; J gene: TRBJ2-7; CDR3 protein: CASSLASGGPEYF
V gene: TRBV4-1; clone size: NA; J gene: TRBJ2-4; CDR3 protein: CASSQTGMGAAKNIQYF
V gene: TRBV20-1; clone size: NA; J gene: TRBJ1-2; CDR3 protein: CSARGGVGYTF
V gene: TRBV6-2/TRBV6-3; clone size: NA; J gene: TRBJ2-5; CDR3 protein: CASSTWTGSETQYF
V gene: TRBV4-1; clone size: once; J gene: TRBJ1-3; CDR3 protein: CASEHKYSGNTIYF
V gene: TRBV6-5; clone size: NA; J gene: TRBJ1-6; CDR3 protein: CACIQGSYNSPLHF
V gene: TRBV10-3; clone size: few; J gene: TRBJ1-1; CDR3 protein: CAIKQGADTEAFF
V gene: TRBV6-2/TRBV6-3; clone size: NA; J gene: TRBJ2-2; CDR3 protein: CASSYYSGGAGELFF
V gene: TRBV11-2; clone size: NA; J gene: TRBJ2-1; CDR3 protein: CASSPTLRGSYNEQFF
V gene: TRBV4-1; clone size: NA; J gene: TRBJ1-5; CDR3 protein: CASSQAQGSGNQPQHF
V gene: TRBV2; clone size: NA; J gene: TRBJ1-2; CDR3 protein: CATSGQTITPNYGYTF
V gene: TRBV4-1; clone size: NA; J gene: TRBJ2-1; CDR3 protein: CASSQSSPGLARQLQFF
V gene: TRBV9; clone size: once; J gene: TRBJ1-1; CDR3 protein: CASSVGDRAGVNTEAFF
V gene: TRBV5-1; clone size: once; J gene: TRBJ1-4; CDR3 protein: CASSLEVRGMANEKLFF
V gene: TRBV11-2; clone size: NA; J gene: TRBJ1-2; CDR3 protein: CASSLDRQSYGYTF
V gene: TRBV30; clone size: NA; J gene: TRBJ1-6; CDR3 protein: CAWSSGTSYSPLHF
V gene: TRBV20-1; clone size: NA; J gene: TRBJ2-7; CDR3 protein: CSASAEAYEQYF
V gene: TRBV28; clone size: NA; J gene: TRBJ1-3; CDR3 protein: CASSLGGASGNTIYF
V gene: TRBV20-1; clone size: NA; J gene: TRBJ2-1; CDR3 protein: CSASDYLYNEQFF
V gene: TRBV7-2; clone size: NA; J gene: TRBJ1-2; CDR3 protein: CASTGTVYGYTF
V gene: TRBV13; clone size: NA; J gene: TRBJ1-3; CDR3 protein: CASSLFFSGNTIYF
V gene: TRBV20-1; clone size: NA; J gene: TRBJ2-7; CDR3 protein: CSASPLRYEQYF
V gene: TRBV7-2; clone size: NA; J gene: TRBJ2-1; CDR3 protein: CASSPTWVGEQFF
V gene: TRBV5-4; clone size: once; J gene: TRBJ1-2; CDR3 protein: CASSLGPIYGYTF
V gene: TRBV30; clone size: NA; J gene: TRBJ2-3; CDR3 protein: CAWSRGTDTQYF
V gene: TRBV20-1; clone size: NA; J gene: TRBJ1-2; CDR3 protein: CSAVGVDGYTF
V gene: TRBV6-5; clone size: NA; J gene: TRBJ1-2; CDR3 protein: CASSLGQGPIYGYTF
V gene: TRBV7-2; clone size: once; J gene: TRBJ1-5; CDR3 protein: CASSGREWGNQPQHF
V gene: TRBV2; clone size: NA; J gene: TRBJ1-5; CDR3 protein: CASNEIQGSSNQPQHF
V gene: TRBV2; clone size: NA; J gene: TRBJ1-5; CDR3 protein: CASSTDRGGQPQHF
V gene: TRBV9; clone size: NA; J gene: TRBJ1-3; CDR3 protein: CASSVGTGSGNTIYF
V gene: TRBV5-1; clone size: NA; J gene: TRBJ1-1; CDR3 protein: CASSLGTGSRDTEAFF
V gene: TRBV5-5; clone size: few; J gene: TRBJ1-5; CDR3 protein: CASSLSASSDSNQPQHF